This T cell receptor beta chain was captured by sequencing in a study of cytomegalovirus exposure and HLA in healthy donors (dated by TCRdb to the late 2010s). In the study overall: An earlier analysis of approximately 590 of the donors reported approximately 300 Gb of sequence data and roughly 110 million unique TCR beta sequences from around 200 million T cells. Approximately 310 gigabases of sequencing data and 70 million to 85 million unique TCR sequences were included in an early release covering about 600 HLA-typed donors. Among the roughly 390 genotyped donors, about 83% belonged to the genetic ancestry cluster associated with self-reported Caucasian donors. The study was designed to test whether signatures of past pathogen exposure could be identified by cataloging public T cell receptors. The study profiled the T cell repertoires of under 850 subjects by immunosequencing and related them to cytomegalovirus serostatus. A separate validation cohort of roughly 130 different subjects was used in addition to the roughly 670-subject first cohort. High-throughput TCR immunosequencing, statistical association of individual TCRs with disease status, and machine learning were combined to predict cytomegalovirus infection status. To study patterns of TCR occurrence, a later analysis re-analyzed previously published TCR beta repertoires from 550 to 800 donors and added high-resolution HLA genotyping. The later analysis used no new phenotypic data to find candidate immune exposures, relying instead on TCR beta sequences and their occurrence across donors. To decide whether each TCR beta V gene segment behaved as functional or pseudogenic, an earlier analysis of some 580 of the donors relied on high-throughput TCR beta sequencing. Donor age, sex, ethnicity and CMV serostatus were compiled together with the repertoire data. Genome-wide SNP genotypes for about three fifths of the roughly 670 donors were used in a later genetic analysis, which treated that subset as a discovery cohort. All discovery cohort repertoires had been generated on a single sequencing platform. HLA typing included class I and class II loci at four-digit resolution. The number of donors typed differed by locus, with roughly 620-630 for A, B, C, DRB1 and DQB1, about 500 for DQA1, under 610 for DPA1, and some 440 for DPB1. Because of strong linkage in the cohort, roughly five DR-DQ haplotypes were treated as single units for association and clustering. Among a few hundred genotyped donors of the cohort, an average of around 240,000 unique TCR beta nucleotide sequences were sequenced per donor, around 20% of them non-productive.

The cohort comprised under 700 healthy bone marrow donors. Cohort members were all nominally healthy when sampled, although unrecorded immune exposures were likely present. The donor was CMV seronegative and belonged to the group of 320 or so seronegative cohort members. A peripheral blood sample was collected from each donor, and TCR beta sequencing was performed on peripheral blood mononuclear cells. The Qiagen DNeasy Blood Extraction Kit was used to extract genomic DNA from the blood cell samples. Note on this clone: Its antigen is still unknown. No much larger clone exists at a distance of one base, and base qualities are not known.

The method was the immunoSEQ multiplex PCR assay. The multiplex PCR relied on a mix of 60 forward primers for TCR Vbeta segments and 13 reverse primers for TCR Jbeta segments. Amplification of the CDR3 region of rearranged TCR beta genes was performed with a multiplex PCR assay on genomic DNA. Amplified TCR beta libraries were sequenced as 87-base-pair reads on the Illumina HiSeq System. Processing in the source paper ran as follows. A later analysis tallied roughly 80 million unique TCR beta chains across the 640 or so repertoires, and approximately 9.9 million of those chains were shared by two or more donors. To remove PCR and sequencing errors, raw reads were error-corrected and collapsed into unique sequences using a nearest-neighbor algorithm that merged closely related sequences. CDR3 sequences were aligned to IMGT reference sequences to assign V, D and J gene segments. For a sequence to be retained, a match of at least six nucleotides to both a V gene segment and a J gene segment was required. A rearrangement counted as productive if the CDR3 had no stop codons and remained in frame with V and J, and every other rearrangement counted as non-productive. CDR3 was defined by IMGT convention, running from the second conserved V-encoded cysteine to the conserved J-encoded phenylalanine. In an earlier analysis of 550 to 650 of the donors, sequences lacking an unambiguous match to a single V gene segment were excluded. An earlier analysis of several hundred of the donors classified V segments as functional when productive rearrangements were above 56.7% and as segregating when the standard deviation between donors was above 5%. A statistical classification framework was built to diagnose cytomegalovirus status from the catalog of TCR beta chain sequences. V and J gene assignment, in a later analysis, came from comparing TCR nucleotide sequences with IMGT/GENE-DB human TR gene sequences. In a later analysis, CDR3 sequences and most-parsimonious VDJ recombination scenarios were assigned using the TCRdist pipeline. In a later analysis, each TCR beta chain was defined by its CDR3 amino acid sequence together with its V-gene family, and reads lacking a unique V-gene family were excluded. A later analysis removed several hundred highly shared, low-generation-probability nucleotide sequences to deal with suspected cross-contamination and a sequencing artifact. For each public chain, a later analysis derived a clonal expansion index from normalized ranks of inferred template counts within each repertoire. In a later analysis, generation probabilities were computed using a VDJ recombination model fitted to out-of-frame rearrangements, and the results were checked against IGoR. Hypergeometric tests were used in a later analysis to score TCR-TCR, TCR-HLA and TCR-CMV co-occurrence, with a repertoire-size bias correction applied to the TCR pairs. In a later analysis, false discovery rates were estimated by permuting HLA or CMV assignments 20 times. In a later analysis, co-occurring TCRs were grouped with DBSCAN, and TCRdist sequence similarity was added when clustering was performed within HLA-allele-positive subsets. For co-occurrence clustering, repertoires with fewer than 30,000 or more than 120,000 public chains were excluded, along with a handful of repertoires with anomalous nucleotide sharing. TCRdb retrieved this table from immuneACCESS and kept in-frame rearrangements only. Not all clones are present; in checked studies, unresolved V genes account for under half, and no reason is known for the remainder. V, J and clone size are those of that table, while D and trimming were read from the DNA. The sample data list under 200,000 clones, and over 65% of these were observed just once. 3% to 3.5% of the sample lies in the top ten.

The paper's findings and limits, for the study overall: In a later analysis, HLA-associated TCR beta chains showed more clonal expansion and lower generation probabilities than non-associated chains that were equally common. A total of 150 or so TCR beta chains were listed by the study as associated with cytomegalovirus. A later analysis found that TCR association rates varied across HLA loci, with DRB1 alleles showing the most associated TCRs and HLA-C alleles the fewest. A cluster of highly shared sequence variants was judged likely to represent a technical artifact of the sequencing pipeline. Roughly uniform sequencing depth across donors was assumed in presence/absence analyses, although this assumption may not hold. Linkage disequilibrium might explain the correlated functional status among segregating V segments, but an unknown experimental factor could not be excluded. Because counts were too low, roughly 17 rarely observed V segments, including chromosome 9 orphons, were left out of the earlier analysis of 500 to 750 of the donors. In a later analysis, several top co-occurrence clusters were reported to appear linked to parvovirus B19, influenza, CMV and Epstein-Barr virus. The only immune exposure information available for the cohort was CMV serostatus. The classifier was reported to diagnose cytomegalovirus status with high specificity and sensitivity in both the original cohort and the validation cohort. The authors suggested that the approach could potentially be generalized to other disease states and immunological phenotypes. According to a later genetic analysis, donors in an Asian-associated ancestry cluster had fewer N-insertions in productive TCRs than the roughly 670-donor mean. HLA typing was unavailable for some donors at each locus, so association tests used only the typed subset. Most TCR sequences were observed very rarely across donors, whereas some public TCRs were present in many individuals. In an earlier analysis of 587 of the donors, most TCR beta V segments appeared in productive rearrangements about 87% or about 30% of the time, broadly matching IMGT annotations. A later analysis found that most CMV-associated TCR beta chains appeared HLA-restricted, with HLA associations seemingly driven largely by CMV exposure. Only TCR beta chains were sequenced in this cohort, and the absence of alpha or paired-chain data limited detectable features. V-gene and J-gene trimming of TCR beta chains was associated with a missense DCLRE1C variant in a later genetic analysis, and the association was replicated in an independent cohort. Specific HLA alleles were associated with roughly 16,000 TCR beta sequences at a false discovery rate of 0.05 in a later analysis. A further reported finding was that TCR beta sequences accurately predicted the HLA-A and HLA-B alleles for most subjects in the first cohort. Three of the identified cytomegalovirus-associated TCR beta chains were confirmed in vitro to be specific for cytomegalovirus antigens. Assigning TCR associations to individual alleles was difficult when HLA alleles, especially DR and DQ, strongly co-occurred.

Input material: PBMCs. This sequence was found in a woman in her thirties or forties in good health and CMV-seronegative.

CDR3 reads: CASSLEGLAGDQETQYF. The nucleotide sequence is TGTGCCAGCAGCTTGGAAGGACTAGCGGGGGACCAAGAGACCCAGTACTTC. The chain was built from TRBV5-4 and TRBJ2-5; 13 bases in the junction line up with TRBD2. CDR1 is given as SGHNT and CDR2 as YYREEE, both from the germline V gene (reference sequence). Ends trimmed: V by 0 bases, J by 0 bases; bases unmatched to a gene: 2. The CDR3 contains 17 residues, cysteine and phenylalanine counted. Only the CDR3 DNA is retained, 51 bases long and in frame from the first base.